Below are 24 T cell receptor beta chains sequenced from a single sample in a study of T cell responses to AZD1222 COVID-19 vaccine. Generated by immunoSEQ multiplex PCR, the TCRdb table keeps only in-frame clones and is missing some. The sample has 150,000 to 180,000 clones, 90% to 95% seen once. This specimen consisted of peripheral blood, obtained 28 days after the second AZD1222 dose. All receptors come from an adult who received the AZD1222 COVID-19 vaccine.

This chain joins TRBV5-1 and TRBJ1-5, with TRBD1 identical over 7 bases. J gave up 4 bases and V 4 bases, and 5 bases lay outside the gene matches. Germline-derived CDR1 and CDR2 are SGHRS and YFSETQ. The CDR3 runs 14 residues. The CDR3 sequence: CASSPRGTNQPQHF. CDR3 nucleotide sequence: TGCGCCAGCAGCCCCAGGGGGACGAATCAGCCCCAGCATTTT. Combining the CDR3 with reference TRBV5-1 and TRBJ1-5 gives the whole variable domain KAGVTQTPRYLIKTRGQQVTLSCSPISGHRSVSWYQQTPGQGLQFLFEYFSETQRNKGNFPGRFSGRQFSNSRSEMNVSTLELGDSALYLCASSPRGTNQPQHFGDGTRLSIL.

The chain links TRBV11-2 to TRBJ1-1, with D perhaps TRBD1 (6 bases). Trimming pared 1 base from V and 6 bases from J, leaving 15 bases between. The CDR3 loop spans 15 amino acids. CDR1 and CDR2 from the germline V gene are SGHAT and FQNNGV. The CDR3 here is CASSLVQGLSAEAFF. The DNA for the CDR3 is TGTGCCAGCAGCTTAGTCCAGGGGCTAAGTGCTGAAGCTTTCTTT.

This chain links TRBV10-1 with TRBJ2-4; D tentatively reads TRBD1 or TRBD2 (5 bases each). The CDR3 spans 14 residues. V lost 4 bases and J lost 8, with 15 bases in between. In germline, CDR1 is WNHNN, CDR2 SYGVQD (reference sequence). The CDR3: CASSAPGQRDIQYF. CDR3 bases: TGCGCCAGCAGTGCCCCGGGGCAGAGGGACATTCAGTACTTC.

The J gene is TRBJ1-2, the V gene TRBV12-3 or TRBV12-4; D perhaps matches TRBD1 (6 bases). This CDR3 spans 11 amino acids. V lost 6 bases and J 8 bases, leaving 10 bases between the germline ends. In nucleotides, the CDR3 is TGTGCCAGCAGAACGGGGGGCGGCTACACCTTC. This translates into CASRTGGGYTF.

The chain couples TRBV5-5 to TRBJ2-7; the D gene is possibly TRBD1 (5 bases). In germline, CDR1 is SGHKS, CDR2 YYEKEE (reference sequence). V was cut by 7 bases and J by 2 bases, with 16 bases left in between. The CDR3 consists of 14 residues. The CDR3 DNA sequence: TGTGCCAGCCTTCTAACAGGTCAAGCCTACGAGCAGTACTTC. Its protein product is CASLLTGQAYEQYF.

This chain connects TRBV18 to TRBJ2-1, with 8 nucleotides matching TRBD1. Germline assignment: CDR1 KGHSH and CDR2 LQKENI. The CDR3 runs 18 residues. V lost 3 bases, J lost 8 bases, and 18 bases stayed unmatched. CDR3 in DNA: TGTGCCAGCTCACCCACATGGACAGGGCAATCGAGGTTCGATGAGCAGTTCTTC. It yields the protein CASSPTWTGQSRFDEQFF.

The CDR3 region is CASSLAHFRDTEAFF. The CDR3 DNA reads TGTGCCAGCAGCTTGGCTCATTTTCGCGACACTGAAGCTTTCTTT. V is TRBV5-4 and J is TRBJ1-1; D is uncertain. The V end was cut by 0 bases, the J end by 3 bases, with 12 bases between. There are 15 residues in the CDR3. Germline V gene data show CDR1 as SGHNT and CDR2 as YYREEE (reference sequence).

The chain links TRBV30 to TRBJ1-2; TRBD1 aligns across 8 bases. This CDR3 comprises 12 residues. V was pared by 5 bases and J by 4 bases, with 3 bases of the junction left unmatched. Per germline, CDR1 GTSNPN and CDR2 SVGIG (reference sequence). The CDR3 bases are TGTGCCTGGTCAGGGGGCATCTATGGCTACACCTTC. Its protein is CAWSGGIYGYTF.

The V call is TRBV7-9, the J call TRBJ1-6; D gene ambiguous. Trimming took off 2 bases at V and 7 bases at J, with 9 bases between the two ends. The germline V gene has CDR1 SEHNR and CDR2 FQNEAQ (reference sequence). The CDR3 contains 14 residues. The CDR3 DNA follows: TGTGCCAGCAGCTTATCAGGAGGGAATTCACCCCTCCACTTT. Residues: CASSLSGGNSPLHF.

The chain recombines TRBV30 with TRBJ2-6; no definite D call. Per the germline V gene, CDR1 is GTSNPN and CDR2 is SVGIG (reference sequence). This CDR3 spans 18 amino acids. Deletions cut 0 bases from V and 2 bases from J, with 17 bases between. The CDR3 coding sequence is TGTGCCTGGAGTGTATTGTACAGCCGGAGACCTGGGGCCAACGTCCTGACTTTC. Amino acid sequence: CAWSVLYSRRPGANVLTF.

The chain couples TRBV16 to TRBJ1-1; 7 bases align to TRBD1. After removal of 4 bases from V and 1 base from J, the junction contained 3 bases not matched to a gene. This CDR3 comprises 14 residues. Germline CDR1 is KGHSY and CDR2 is FQNENV. The CDR3 reads CASSPQGQNTEAFF. The CDR3 DNA follows: TGTGCCAGCAGCCCACAGGGGCAGAACACTGAAGCTTTCTTT.

The CDR3 region is CASSLGSEGEQYF. The CDR3 bases are TGCGCCAGCAGCTTGGGGAGCGAGGGCGAGCAGTACTTC. The J gene is TRBJ2-7, the V gene TRBV5-1; tentatively, D is TRBD2 (5 bases). Deletions cut 0 bases from V and 6 bases from J, with 10 bases between. The germline gives CDR1 SGHRS, CDR2 YFSETQ. This CDR3 comprises 13 residues.

The chain is built from TRBV15 and TRBJ2-5; D not resolved. The CDR3 spans 14 residues. Germline CDR1 reads LNHNV; CDR2 reads YYDKDF (reference sequence). Trimming pared 1 base from V and 5 bases from J, leaving 11 bases between. CDR3 protein: CATSRVGISETQYF. The CDR3 coding sequence is TGTGCCACCAGCAGAGTTGGCATATCGGAGACCCAGTACTTC.

Regarding this clone: Additional DNA sequences in this sample encode the identical CDR3. V usage is TRBV7-2 and J usage is TRBJ1-5; D may be TRBD1 (6 bases). Trimming shortened V by 6 bases and J by 4 bases, and 10 bases separated the two germline ends. Germline V lookup: CDR1 SGHTA, CDR2 FQGNSA. The CDR3 extends over 13 amino acids. DNA of the CDR3: TGTGCCAGCAGTGTTAGGGGGAATCAGCCCCAGCATTTT. It is translated as CASSVRGNQPQHF.

The rearrangement joins TRBV29-1 to TRBJ2-5; TRBD1 might be the D (6 bases). CDR3 size: 13 residues. Deletions cut 6 bases from V and 3 bases from J, with 14 bases between. Per the germline V gene, CDR1 is SQVTM and CDR2 is ANQGSEA. The CDR3 DNA follows: TGCAGCGTGGGATTGACAGGAAAAGAGACCCAGTACTTC. It codes for CSVGLTGKETQYF.

This clone has just a few counts. The chain joins TRBV24-1 to TRBJ1-4, with unresolved D. The CDR3 has 15 residues. The germline V and J ends were trimmed by 5 bases and 4 bases, with 13 bases remaining between them. Germline V CDR1 and CDR2: KGHDR, SFDVKD. As DNA, the CDR3 is TGTGCCACCAGTGCTAAGGACCGACATAATGAAAAACTGTTTTTT. It encodes CATSAKDRHNEKLFF.

V gene TRBV30 combines with J gene TRBJ1-6; 7 nucleotides line up with TRBD1. From germline, CDR1 is GTSNPN and CDR2 SVGIG (reference sequence). Germline trimming cut 4 bases from V and 8 bases from J; bases unmatched to any gene: 11. This CDR3 is built from 15 residues. In nucleotides, the CDR3 is TGTGCCTGGATCTCAGGGGGAGGGGGCCATTCACCCCTCCACTTT. It specifies CAWISGGGGHSPLHF.

Only one count was recorded for this clone. CDR3 DNA sequence: TGTGCCAGCAGTGAAAGGGGAGGGGGGTTTGAGCAGTTCTTC. This codes for CASSERGGGFEQFF. This sequence joins TRBV6-1 and TRBJ2-1, with a possible D match to TRBD2 (7 bases). Germline values: CDR1 MNHNS, CDR2 SASEGT. V lost 2 bases to trimming and J lost 9 bases, with 14 bases between them. This CDR3 has 14 residues.

The chain has TRBV2 and TRBJ2-1; a possible D gene is TRBD1 (8 bases). The CDR3 loop spans 15 amino acids. V was pared by 3 bases and J by 4 bases, with 13 bases between. The V gene's germline CDR1 is SNHLY and CDR2 FYNNEI. The CDR3 DNA reads as TGTGCCAGCAGTGACACAGGGGGGGTTTACAATGAGCAGTTCTTC. Translating gives CASSDTGGVYNEQFF.

The CDR3 DNA reads TGTGCCAGCTCACGCAGGGACTACTCCTACGAGCAGTACTTC. This sequence encodes CASSRRDYSYEQYF. The chain has TRBV18 and TRBJ2-7; TRBD2 matches 7 bases. Germline CDR1 KGHSH, CDR2 LQKENI. This CDR3 is 14 amino acids long. V was clipped by 4 bases and J by 0 bases; unmatched bases: 3.

The rearrangement joins TRBV7-9 to TRBJ2-5; D is ambiguous. The germline V gene has CDR1 SEHNR and CDR2 FQNEAQ (reference sequence). V lost 5 bases and J lost 0, with 7 bases in between. This CDR3 is built from 13 residues. The CDR3 is CASSVRDQETQYF. In nucleotides, the CDR3 is TGTGCCAGCAGCGTCCGGGACCAAGAGACCCAGTACTTC.

This clone was counted only a few times. The junction shows a germline mismatch at one end, possibly a read error. The V call is TRBV5-5, the J call TRBJ2-7, with D possibly called TRBD1 or TRBD2 (5 bases each). From germline, CDR1 is SGHKS and CDR2 YYEKEE (reference sequence). This CDR3 comprises 12 residues. The CDR3 region has the DNA TGTGCCAGCAGCTCTCCGGGACGTGTCGAGTTCTTC. Encoded protein: CASSSPGRVEFF.

The gene calls are TRBV7-8 and TRBJ2-2; 11 nucleotides line up with TRBD1. Unmatched junction bases numbered 8, after V lost 4 bases and J lost 4 bases. Germline CDR1 and CDR2: SGHVS and FQNEAQ. The CDR3 is 17 amino acids. The CDR3 DNA sequence: TGTGCCAGCAGCTCAGGGACAGGGGGTCATGTCACCGGGGAGCTGTTTTTT. Translated, it gives CASSSGTGGHVTGELFF.

The chain joins TRBV4-1 to TRBJ2-1; D is perhaps TRBD1 or TRBD2 (5 bases each). The CDR3 length is 14 residues. Trimming removed 5 bases from V and 10 bases from J, with 18 bases in between. Germline CDR1 MGHRA, CDR2 YSYEKL. The chain's CDR3 is CASSDGDGLGEQFF. CDR3 nucleotide sequence: TGCGCCAGCAGCGACGGGGACGGGCTGGGCGAGCAGTTCTTC.